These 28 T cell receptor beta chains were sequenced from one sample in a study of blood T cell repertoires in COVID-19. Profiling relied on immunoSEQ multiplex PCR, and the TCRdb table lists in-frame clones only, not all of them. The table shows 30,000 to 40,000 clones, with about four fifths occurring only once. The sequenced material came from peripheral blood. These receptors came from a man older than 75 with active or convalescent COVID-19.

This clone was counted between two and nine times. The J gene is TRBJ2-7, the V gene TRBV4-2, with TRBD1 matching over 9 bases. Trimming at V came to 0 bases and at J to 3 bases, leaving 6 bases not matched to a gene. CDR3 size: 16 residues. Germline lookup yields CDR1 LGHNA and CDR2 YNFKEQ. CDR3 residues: CASSQEGQTGGYEQYF. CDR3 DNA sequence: TGTGCCAGCAGCCAAGAGGGTCAGACAGGGGGCTACGAGCAGTACTTC.

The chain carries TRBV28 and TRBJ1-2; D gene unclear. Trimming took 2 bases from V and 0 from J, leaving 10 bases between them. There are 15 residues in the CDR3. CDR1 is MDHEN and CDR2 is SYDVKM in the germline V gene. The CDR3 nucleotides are TGTGCCAGCAGTTTAACCAGATTCGCTAACTATGGCTACACCTTC. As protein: CASSLTRFANYGYTF.

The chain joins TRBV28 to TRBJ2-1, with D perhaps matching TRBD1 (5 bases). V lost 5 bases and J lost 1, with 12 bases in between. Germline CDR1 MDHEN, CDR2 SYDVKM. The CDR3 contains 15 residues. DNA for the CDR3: TGTGCCAGCAGTCGAACAGGTCTATCCTACAATGAGCAGTTCTTC. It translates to CASSRTGLSYNEQFF.

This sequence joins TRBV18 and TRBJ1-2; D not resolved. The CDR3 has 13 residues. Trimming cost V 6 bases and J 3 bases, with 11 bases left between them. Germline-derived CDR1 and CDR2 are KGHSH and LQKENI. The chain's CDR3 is CASSQSVDYGYTF. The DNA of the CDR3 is TGTGCCAGCTCCCAGTCCGTGGACTATGGCTACACCTTC. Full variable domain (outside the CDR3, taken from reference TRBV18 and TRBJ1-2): NAGVMQNPRHLVRRRGQEARLRCSPMKGHSHVYWYRQLPEEGLKFMVYLQKENIIDESGMPKERFSAEFPKEGPSILRIQQVVRGDSAAYFCASSQSVDYGYTFGSGTRLTVV.

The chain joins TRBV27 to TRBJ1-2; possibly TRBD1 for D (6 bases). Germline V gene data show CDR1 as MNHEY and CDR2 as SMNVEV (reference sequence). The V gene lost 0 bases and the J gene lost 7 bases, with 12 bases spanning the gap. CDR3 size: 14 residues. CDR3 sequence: CASSLSTDRRGYTF. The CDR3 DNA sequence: TGTGCCAGCAGTTTATCGACGGACAGACGTGGCTACACCTTC.

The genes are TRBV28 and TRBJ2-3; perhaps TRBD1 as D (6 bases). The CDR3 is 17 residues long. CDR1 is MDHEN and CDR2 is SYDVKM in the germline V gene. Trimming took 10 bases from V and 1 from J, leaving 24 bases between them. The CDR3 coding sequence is TGTGCCACCGTTTCCCATACAGGGTTGGGAGGCACAGATACGCAGTATTTT. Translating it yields CATVSHTGLGGTDTQYF.

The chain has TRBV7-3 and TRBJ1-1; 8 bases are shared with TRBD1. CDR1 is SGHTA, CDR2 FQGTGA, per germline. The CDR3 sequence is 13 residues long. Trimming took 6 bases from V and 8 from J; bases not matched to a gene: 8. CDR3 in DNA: TGTGCCAGCAGTTACCAGGGGGCGAGGGAAGCTTTCTTT. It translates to CASSYQGAREAFF.

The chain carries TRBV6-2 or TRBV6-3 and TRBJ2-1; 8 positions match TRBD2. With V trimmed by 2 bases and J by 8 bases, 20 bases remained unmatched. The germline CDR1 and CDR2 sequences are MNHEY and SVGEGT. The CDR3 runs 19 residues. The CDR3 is CASSYESAGAREEEYEQFF. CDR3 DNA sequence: TGTGCCAGCAGTTACGAATCCGCGGGGGCGCGGGAGGAAGAGTATGAGCAGTTCTTC.

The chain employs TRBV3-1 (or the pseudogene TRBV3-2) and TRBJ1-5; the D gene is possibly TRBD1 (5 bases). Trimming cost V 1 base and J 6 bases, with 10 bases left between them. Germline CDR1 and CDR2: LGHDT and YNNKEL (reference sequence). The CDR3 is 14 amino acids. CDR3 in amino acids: CASSQGKGAQPQHF. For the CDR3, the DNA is TGTGCCAGCAGCCAAGGAAAAGGGGCTCAGCCCCAGCATTTT.

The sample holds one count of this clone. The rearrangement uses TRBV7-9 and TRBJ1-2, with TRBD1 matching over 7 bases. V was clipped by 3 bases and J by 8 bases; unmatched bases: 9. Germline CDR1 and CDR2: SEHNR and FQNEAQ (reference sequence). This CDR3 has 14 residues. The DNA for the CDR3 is TGTGCCAGCAGCTTTGTAGAGGGGGCGCGGGGCTACACCTTC. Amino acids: CASSFVEGARGYTF.

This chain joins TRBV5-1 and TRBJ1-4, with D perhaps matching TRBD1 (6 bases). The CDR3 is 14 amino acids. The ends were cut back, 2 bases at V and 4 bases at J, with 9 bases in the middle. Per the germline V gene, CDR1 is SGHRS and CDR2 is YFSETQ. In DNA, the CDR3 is TGCGCCAGCAGCTTTCAGGGGTATAATGAAAAACTGTTTTTT. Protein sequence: CASSFQGYNEKLFF.

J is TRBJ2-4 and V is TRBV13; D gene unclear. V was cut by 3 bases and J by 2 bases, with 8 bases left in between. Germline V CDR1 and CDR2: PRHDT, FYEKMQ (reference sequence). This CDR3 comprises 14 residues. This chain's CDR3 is CASSLLDTKNIQYF. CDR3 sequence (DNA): TGTGCCAGCAGCTTGCTAGATACCAAAAACATTCAGTACTTC.

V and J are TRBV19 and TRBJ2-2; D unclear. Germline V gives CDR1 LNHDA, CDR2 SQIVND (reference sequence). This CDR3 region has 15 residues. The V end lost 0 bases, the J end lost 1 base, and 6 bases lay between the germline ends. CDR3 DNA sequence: TGTGCCAGTAGTATAGATTCAGGGAACACCGGGGAGCTGTTTTTT. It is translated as CASSIDSGNTGELFF.

CDR3 sequence: CASSQDRTSGRSPYNEQFF. CDR3 DNA: TGTGCCAGCAGCCAAGATAGGACTAGCGGGAGAAGTCCCTACAATGAGCAGTTCTTC. The chain uses TRBV4-2 and TRBJ2-1; TRBD2 matches at 13 bases. CDR3 size: 19 residues. V lost 0 bases and J lost 2; bases outside the gene matches: 7. The germline CDR1 and CDR2 sequences are LGHNA and YNFKEQ.

DNA of the CDR3: TGCGCCAGCAGCCTTAGTCACAATGAGCAGTTCTTC. Protein: CASSLSHNEQFF. J is TRBJ2-1 and V is TRBV5-1; no firm D call. This CDR3 is 12 amino acids long. CDR1 SGHRS and CDR2 YFSETQ come from the germline V gene. V lost 4 bases and J lost 5, with 7 bases in between.

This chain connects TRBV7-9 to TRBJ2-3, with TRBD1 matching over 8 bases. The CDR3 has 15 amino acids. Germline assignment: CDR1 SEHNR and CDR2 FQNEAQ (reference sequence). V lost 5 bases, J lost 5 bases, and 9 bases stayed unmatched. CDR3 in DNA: TGTGCCAGCAGCACCGGACAGGGCGGGAAAGATACGCAGTATTTT. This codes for CASSTGQGGKDTQYF.

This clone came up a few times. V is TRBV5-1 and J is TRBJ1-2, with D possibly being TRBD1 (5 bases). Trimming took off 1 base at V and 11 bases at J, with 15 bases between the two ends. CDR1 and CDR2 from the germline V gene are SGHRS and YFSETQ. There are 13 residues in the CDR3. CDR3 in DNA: TGCGCCAGCAGCTTGACAGGATCGGTCGGTTACACCTTC. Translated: CASSLTGSVGYTF.

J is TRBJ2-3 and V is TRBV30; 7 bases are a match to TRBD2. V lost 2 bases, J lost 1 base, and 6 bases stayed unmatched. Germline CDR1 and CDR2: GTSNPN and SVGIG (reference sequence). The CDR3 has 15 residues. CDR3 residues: CAWSLLADGTDTQYF. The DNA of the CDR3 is TGTGCCTGGAGTCTTCTAGCGGATGGCACAGATACGCAGTATTTT.

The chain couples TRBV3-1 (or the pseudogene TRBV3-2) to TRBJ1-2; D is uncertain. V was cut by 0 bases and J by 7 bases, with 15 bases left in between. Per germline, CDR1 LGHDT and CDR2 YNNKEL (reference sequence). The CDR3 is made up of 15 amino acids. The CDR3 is CASSQDNVAGRGYTF. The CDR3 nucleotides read TGTGCCAGCAGCCAAGATAACGTGGCTGGCCGTGGCTACACCTTC.

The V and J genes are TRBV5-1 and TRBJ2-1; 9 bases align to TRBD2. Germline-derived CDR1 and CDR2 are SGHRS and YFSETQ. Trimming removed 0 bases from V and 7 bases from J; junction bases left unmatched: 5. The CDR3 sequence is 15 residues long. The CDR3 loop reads CASSLVVAGVNEQFF. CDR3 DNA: TGCGCCAGCAGCTTGGTAGTAGCGGGAGTTAATGAGCAGTTCTTC. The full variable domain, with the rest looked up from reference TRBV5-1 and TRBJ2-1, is KAGVTQTPRYLIKTRGQQVTLSCSPISGHRSVSWYQQTPGQGLQFLFEYFSETQRNKGNFPGRFSGRQFSNSRSEMNVSTLELGDSALYLCASSLVVAGVNEQFFGPGTRLTVL.

Here the CDR3 DNA reads TGTGCCAGCAGTATAACTAGTTCCGATACGCAGTATTTT. It is translated as CASSITSSDTQYF. This chain joins TRBV6-6 and TRBJ2-3; tentatively, D is TRBD2 (5 bases). Trimming took 5 bases from V and 6 from J, leaving 12 bases between them. The CDR3 loop spans 13 amino acids. The germline CDR1 and CDR2 sequences are MNHNY and SVGAGI (reference sequence).

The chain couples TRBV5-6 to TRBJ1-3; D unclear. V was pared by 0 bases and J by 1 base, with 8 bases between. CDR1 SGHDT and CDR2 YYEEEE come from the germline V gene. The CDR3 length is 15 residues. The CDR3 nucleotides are TGTGCCAGCAGCTTGGGGCTCCCATCTGGAAACACCATATATTTT. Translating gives CASSLGLPSGNTIYF.

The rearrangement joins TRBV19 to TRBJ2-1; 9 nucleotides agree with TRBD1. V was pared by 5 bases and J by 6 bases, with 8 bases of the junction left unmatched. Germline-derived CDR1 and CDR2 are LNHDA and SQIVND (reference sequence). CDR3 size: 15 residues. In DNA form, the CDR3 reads TGTGCCAGTAGTCCCCCGGGACAGGGCTTCAATGAGCAGTTCTTC. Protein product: CASSPPGQGFNEQFF.

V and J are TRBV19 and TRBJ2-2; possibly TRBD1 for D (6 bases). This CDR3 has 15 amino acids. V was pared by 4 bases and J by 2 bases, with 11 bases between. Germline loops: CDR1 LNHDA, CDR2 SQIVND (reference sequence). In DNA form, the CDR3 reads TGTGCCAGTAGTAGGGGACACACTAACACCGGGGAGCTGTTTTTT. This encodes CASSRGHTNTGELFF. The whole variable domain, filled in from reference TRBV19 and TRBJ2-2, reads DGGITQSPKYLFRKEGQNVTLSCEQNLNHDAMYWYRQDPGQGLRLIYYSQIVNDFQKGDIAEGYSVSREKKESFPLTVTSAQKNPTAFYLCASSRGHTNTGELFFGEGSRLTVL.

The CDR3 region is CASKTGEDSPLHF. The CDR3 bases are TGTGCCAGCAAGACAGGGGAAGATTCACCCCTCCACTTT. The chain links TRBV6-5 to TRBJ1-6; 8 bases agree with TRBD1. V dropped 7 bases and J dropped 8; count of bases not matched to a gene: 4. CDR3 length equals 13 residues. CDR1 and CDR2 from the germline V gene are MNHEY and SVGAGI.

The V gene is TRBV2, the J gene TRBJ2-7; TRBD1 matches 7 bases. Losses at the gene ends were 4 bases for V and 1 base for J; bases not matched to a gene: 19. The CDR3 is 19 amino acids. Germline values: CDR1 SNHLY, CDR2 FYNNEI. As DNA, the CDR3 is TGTGCCAGCAGTGGATTAGGGGACAGCGTCTATCAATTTTCCTACGAGCAGTACTTC. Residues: CASSGLGDSVYQFSYEQYF. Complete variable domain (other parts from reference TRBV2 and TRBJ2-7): EPEVTQTPSHQVTQMGQEVILRCVPISNHLYFYWYRQILGQKVEFLVSFYNNEISEKSEIFDDQFSVERPDGSNFTLKIRSTKLEDSAMYFCASSGLGDSVYQFSYEQYFGPGTRLTVT.

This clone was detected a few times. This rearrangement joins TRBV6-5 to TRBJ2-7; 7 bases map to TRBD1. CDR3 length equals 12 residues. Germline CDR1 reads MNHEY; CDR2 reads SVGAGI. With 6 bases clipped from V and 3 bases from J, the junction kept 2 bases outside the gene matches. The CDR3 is CASRGTVYEQYF. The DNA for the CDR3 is TGTGCCAGCAGAGGGACAGTCTACGAGCAGTACTTC.

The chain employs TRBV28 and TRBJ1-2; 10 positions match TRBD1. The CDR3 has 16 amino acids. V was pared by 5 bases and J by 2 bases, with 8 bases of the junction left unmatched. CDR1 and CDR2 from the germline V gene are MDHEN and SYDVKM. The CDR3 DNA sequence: TGTGCCAGCAGTGTCCCCGGGACAGGGGACAACTATGGCTACACCTTC. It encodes CASSVPGTGDNYGYTF.